These 14 T cell receptor beta chains were sequenced from one sample in a study of cytomegalovirus exposure and HLA in healthy donors. The method was immunoSEQ multiplex PCR; TCRdb's version includes in-frame clones alone and lacks a portion of them. The table includes 200,000 to 250,000 clones, less than 90% detected once. Source material: PBMCs. These receptors came from a man in his late teens or twenties in good health and CMV-seropositive.

The chain joins TRBV15 to TRBJ2-7; D possibly corresponds to TRBD2 (5 bases). The germline V gene has CDR1 LNHNV and CDR2 YYDKDF (reference sequence). V was cut by 0 bases and J by 5 bases, with 14 bases left in between. This CDR3 is built from 15 residues. This CDR3 reads CATSRDPGRTDEQYF. The CDR3 DNA sequence: TGTGCCACCAGCAGAGATCCGGGAAGGACCGACGAGCAGTACTTC.

The rearrangement uses TRBV6-1 and TRBJ2-7, with D maybe TRBD1 (6 bases). From germline, CDR1 is MNHNS and CDR2 SASEGT. Between the trimmed V and J ends, which lost 4 bases and 4 bases, there was a span of 20 bases. This CDR3 has 16 residues. CDR3 DNA: TGTGCCAGCAGTGGAGCCCGAGCGACAGGTTCTTACGAGCAGTACTTC. Translation gives CASSGARATGSYEQYF.

This clone was observed a single time. V gene TRBV28 combines with J gene TRBJ2-7; unclear D gene. Germline CDR1 MDHEN, CDR2 SYDVKM. With 3 bases removed from V and 8 bases from J, the gap between germline ends came to 20 bases. The CDR3 is made up of 15 amino acids. The CDR3 loop is CASSLNSRRKFQQYF. In DNA, the CDR3 is TGTGCCAGCAGTTTGAATAGTCGTAGGAAATTTCAGCAGTACTTC.

The chain links TRBV9 to TRBJ2-4, with 13 bases lining up with TRBD2. Unmatched junction bases numbered 10, after V lost 4 bases and J lost 0 bases. The CDR3 is 19 residues long. Germline CDR1 and CDR2: SGDLS and YYNGEE. The CDR3 DNA is TGTGCCAGCAGCATCCGCCGACTAGCGGGGGGATTAGCCAAAAACATTCAGTACTTC. This translates into CASSIRRLAGGLAKNIQYF.

V and J are TRBV30 and TRBJ2-1, with D unresolved. The germline CDR1 and CDR2 sequences are GTSNPN and SVGIG (reference sequence). The V end lost 2 bases, the J end lost 3 bases, and 8 bases lay between the germline ends. This CDR3 has 13 residues. The CDR3 DNA is TGTGCCTGGAGTTTAGGGTTCTACAATGAGCAGTTCTTC. Amino acids: CAWSLGFYNEQFF. Full variable domain (missing parts from reference TRBV30 and TRBJ2-1): SQTIHQWPATLVQPVGSPLSLECTVEGTSNPNLYWYRQAAGRGLQLLFYSVGIGQISSEVPQNLSASRPQDRQFILSSKKLLLSDSGFYLCAWSLGFYNEQFFGPGTRLTVL.

The chain uses TRBV7-2 and TRBJ2-7; 10 nucleotides agree with TRBD1. This CDR3 contains 14 residues. CDR1 is SGHTA, CDR2 FQGNSA, per germline. The V segment lost 1 base and the J segment 6 bases; nucleotides outside the gene matches: 3. The DNA for the CDR3 is TGTGCCAGCAGCTTAGTGGACAGGGGGGGCGAGCAGTACTTC. Amino acid sequence: CASSLVDRGGEQYF. Full variable domain (remainder filled in from reference TRBV7-2 and TRBJ2-7): GAGVSQSPSNKVTEKGKDVELRCDPISGHTALYWYRQSLGQGLEFLIYFQGNSAPDKSGLPSDRFSAERTGGSVSTLTIQRTQQEDSAVYLCASSLVDRGGEQYFGPGTRLTVT.

The chain couples TRBV7-9 to TRBJ1-1, with D maybe TRBD1 (5 bases). This CDR3 is 17 amino acids long. Trimming took off 0 bases at V and 3 bases at J, with 17 bases between the two ends. CDR1 is SEHNR, CDR2 FQNEAQ, per germline (reference sequence). CDR3 in DNA: TGTGCCAGCAGCTTAGCGGGACGGACTCCCCGGGACACTGAAGCTTTCTTT. Residues: CASSLAGRTPRDTEAFF.

This chain links TRBV15 with TRBJ2-2; D is perhaps TRBD1 or TRBD2 (5 bases each). V was pared by 3 bases and J by 4 bases, with 12 bases between. CDR1 and CDR2 from the germline V gene are LNHNV and YYDKDF (reference sequence). This CDR3 is built from 15 residues. The CDR3 nucleotides read TGTGCCACCAGCAGGGGGGACGTACGCACCGGGGAGCTGTTTTTT. Translated: CATSRGDVRTGELFF.

The V and J genes are TRBV11-2 and TRBJ2-7; TRBD2 is a possible D gene (5 bases). V lost 3 bases and J 3 bases, leaving 21 bases between the germline ends. Germline values: CDR1 SGHAT, CDR2 FQNNGV. The CDR3 runs to 17 residues. DNA of the CDR3: TGTGCCAGCAGCTTTCACACTAGTCTCGGAGGAATCTACGAGCAGTACTTC. This gives the protein CASSFHTSLGGIYEQYF.

The J gene is TRBJ1-2, the V gene TRBV5-4, with D uncertain. Trimming took off 2 bases at V and 6 bases at J, with 11 bases between the two ends. The CDR3 covers 13 residues. CDR1 is SGHNT and CDR2 is YYREEE in the germline V gene (reference sequence). CDR3 sequence reads: CASSFRDSDGYTF. The CDR3 DNA follows: TGTGCCAGCAGCTTTCGGGATAGCGATGGCTACACCTTC. Based on the CDR3 plus reference TRBV5-4 and TRBJ1-2, the full variable domain is ETGVTQSPTHLIKTRGQQVTLRCSSQSGHNTVSWYQQALGQGPQFIFQYYREEENGRGNFPPRFSGLQFPNYSSELNVNALELDDSALYLCASSFRDSDGYTFGSGTRLTVV.

V gene TRBV20-1 combines with J gene TRBJ2-5; no clear D. Germline CDR1 and CDR2: DFQATT and SNEGSKA (reference sequence). The CDR3 is 10 amino acids. Trimming removed 3 bases at V and 7 bases at J, with 6 bases between. The DNA for the CDR3 is TGCAGTGCTAGTACGGGGACCCAGTACTTC. Its protein is CSASTGTQYF.

CDR3 coding DNA: TGCGCCAGCAGCCCGCTCAGGGCAGGAGGTAATGAAAAACTGTTTTTT. Protein product: CASSPLRAGGNEKLFF. The chain uses TRBV4-1 and TRBJ1-4; D is perhaps TRBD1 (5 bases). V was shortened by 4 bases and J by 4 bases, with 16 bases between the two germline ends. The V gene's germline CDR1 is MGHRA and CDR2 YSYEKL. This CDR3 has 16 residues.

This chain links TRBV5-1 with TRBJ2-1, with 7 positions matching TRBD1. Unmatched junction bases numbered 12, after V lost 3 bases and J lost 15 bases. The CDR3 has 13 amino acids. Germline V gene sequence: CDR1 SGHRS, CDR2 YFSETQ. The CDR3 region has the DNA TGCGCCAGCAGCTCAAATTCACAGGGGAGCCCGTTCTTC. It codes for CASSSNSQGSPFF.

The rearrangement joins TRBV5-4 to TRBJ2-7, with 8 bases fitting TRBD1. Germline V gives CDR1 SGHNT, CDR2 YYREEE (reference sequence). V was clipped by 5 bases and J by 3 bases; unmatched bases: 4. The CDR3 runs to 13 residues. The CDR3 here is CASSNDRGYEQYF. The CDR3 nucleotides are TGTGCCAGCAGTAACGACAGGGGCTACGAGCAGTACTTC.